This T cell receptor (beta chain) comes out of a study of blood T cell repertoires in COVID-19. The overall study: The United States, Italy and Spain were the sources of the acute and convalescent COVID-19 samples. The cDNA or gDNA used as material had been derived from T cells, B-cell-depleted T cells, or PBMCs.

The germline V gene encodes CDR1 MNHEY and CDR2 SVGAGI. The CDR3 extends over 13 amino acids. Trimming at V came to 7 bases and at J to 7 bases, leaving 7 bases not matched to a gene. Under the authors' procedure: Quantification of nucleated cells was approximated via reference gene primer amplification. Sequenced by immunoSEQ multiplex PCR; TCRdb stores in-frame clones only, minus some. V and J calls plus clone size are reproduced from that table; the DNA served to infer D and trimming. This table holds roughly 250,000 clones, about 86% found once. The TCR comes from a woman aged 60 to 75 with active or convalescent COVID-19. The V and J genes are TRBV6-5 and TRBJ1-1; 9 nucleotides agree with TRBD1. The sequenced sample consisted of peripheral blood. CDR3 DNA: TGTGCCAGCACTGCGGGGACAGGGTATGAAGCTTTCTTT. Amino acid sequence: CASTAGTGYEAFF.